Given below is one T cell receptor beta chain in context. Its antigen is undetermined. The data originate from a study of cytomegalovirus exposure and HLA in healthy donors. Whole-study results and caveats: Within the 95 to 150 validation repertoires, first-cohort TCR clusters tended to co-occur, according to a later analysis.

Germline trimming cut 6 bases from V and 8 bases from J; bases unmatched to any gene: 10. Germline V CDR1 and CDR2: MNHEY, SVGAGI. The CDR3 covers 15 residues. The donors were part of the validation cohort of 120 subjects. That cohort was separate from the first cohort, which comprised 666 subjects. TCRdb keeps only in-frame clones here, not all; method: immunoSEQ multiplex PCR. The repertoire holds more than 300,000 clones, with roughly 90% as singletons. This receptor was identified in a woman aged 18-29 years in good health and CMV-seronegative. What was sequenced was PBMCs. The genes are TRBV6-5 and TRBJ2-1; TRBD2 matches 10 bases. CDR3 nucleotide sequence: TGTGCCAGCAGAGATAGCGGGACTAGCGTTTATGAGCAGTTCTTC. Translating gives CASRDSGTSVYEQFF.